The clone carrying this TCR beta chain was observed a few times. Antigen unknown. Trimming took off 1 base at V and 2 bases at J, with 4 bases between the two ends. The V gene's germline CDR1 is SGHTA and CDR2 FQGNSA. The CDR3 length is 13 residues. A unique molecular identifier was carried by every single TCR cDNA molecule. TCRdb re-called the 5' RACE reads with MiXCR, one entry per CDR3 protein. The sample shows 20,000 to 25,000 distinct CDR3 sequences, roughly 9% of them seen only once. These data belong to a study of spatial heterogeneity in lung cancer. About the research overall: A module score for T cells, taken from matched bulk RNA-seq, correlated strongly with TCR transcript counts in tumor regions.

Regarding time point: sample taken at primary tumor resection. In each case, whole RNA from tumor, nontumor lung or frozen PBMC was sequenced unsorted. Study-wide results and caveats: Expanded intratumoral alpha and beta TCR counts tracked tumor mutation counts.

This chain joins TRBV7-2 and TRBJ2-3, with no clear D. Sequencing was performed on lung tumor tissue, taken at surgery. This receptor was identified in a male donor with early-stage non-small cell lung cancer. In nucleotides, the CDR3 is TGTGCCAGCAGCTTAGGGTACACAGATACGCAGTATTTT. Residues: CASSLGYTDTQYF.